This T cell receptor (beta chain) was retrieved from a study of cytomegalovirus exposure and HLA in healthy donors. Study-level findings and limits: When analyzed later, a missense DCLRE1C variant was found to be linked to TCR beta V- and J-gene trimming.

The PCR was carried out with 60 Vbeta primers and 13 Jbeta primers. Profiling relied on immunoSEQ multiplex PCR, and the TCRdb table lists in-frame clones only, not all of them. The table has around 100,000 clones, 70% to 80% seen once. This CDR3 is 13 amino acids long. Per the germline V gene, CDR1 is SGHDN and CDR2 is FVKESK. V lost 4 bases, J lost 8 bases, and 14 bases lay in between. This clone was seen only a few times. The antigen is unknown. This TCR derives from a woman aged 55 to 70 in good health and CMV-seropositive. The J gene is TRBJ1-1, the V gene TRBV14; possible D gene TRBD1, 5 bases. Sequences were obtained from PBMCs. CDR3 in amino acids: CASSPQYRGEAFF. The CDR3 DNA reads as TGTGCCAGCAGCCCCCAATACCGGGGGGAAGCTTTCTTT.